The 29 T cell receptor beta chains below all came from one sample that was sequenced in a study of blood T cell repertoires in COVID-19 (dated by TCRdb to 2018 to 2020). The library relied on the immunoSEQ multiplex PCR assay. This immuneACCESS table, as held by TCRdb, lists in-frame sequences with V and J called but not all clones. Of the missing ones, under half trace to an unresolved V gene in checked studies; the others have no known cause. Here the sample has more than 250,000 clones; roughly nine tenths occur a single time. The ten largest clones take up 4.5% to 7% of the sample. Sequencing was done on a sample of PBMCs or T cells enriched from blood (not recorded which). The receptors shown here come from a woman aged 25 to 45 who had recovered from COVID-19.

V usage is TRBV14 and J usage is TRBJ1-2; D call uncertain. Germline assignment: CDR1 SGHDN and CDR2 FVKESK. Trimming removed 1 base from V and 8 bases from J, with 8 bases in between. The CDR3 is 12 residues long. In DNA, the CDR3 is TGTGCCAGCAGCCAAGTTCCTGGCGGCTACACCTTC. Residues: CASSQVPGGYTF.

V and J are TRBV4-1 and TRBJ1-1, with 7 bases that match TRBD1. Looked up from germline, CDR1 is MGHRA and CDR2 is YSYEKL. Unmatched junction bases numbered 11, after V lost 4 bases and J lost 0 bases. CDR3 length: 17 residues. CDR3 sequence reads: CASSRDRAPNLNTEAFF. DNA for the CDR3: TGCGCCAGCAGCCGCGACAGGGCCCCCAATTTGAACACTGAAGCTTTCTTT.

V usage is TRBV6-2 or TRBV6-3 and J usage is TRBJ1-5; TRBD1 aligns across 9 bases. This CDR3 spans 18 amino acids. The J segment lost 4 bases and the V segment lost 6 bases, leaving 16 bases of the junction unmatched. CDR1 and CDR2 from the germline V gene are MNHEY and SVGEGT. CDR3 DNA: TGTGCCAGCAGATACGCGGGACAGGGAAGTTTAGGAAATCAGCCCCAGCATTTT. It yields the protein CASRYAGQGSLGNQPQHF.

V and J are TRBV19 and TRBJ2-7; D is undetermined. The CDR3 has 14 amino acids. Looked up from germline, CDR1 is LNHDA and CDR2 is SQIVND (reference sequence). Trimming shortened V by 6 bases and J by 2 bases, and 14 bases separated the two germline ends. The CDR3, as DNA: TGTGCCAGTAGCCCCACCGCCAGAACCTACGAGCAGTACTTC. Translation: CASSPTARTYEQYF.

The V and J genes are TRBV5-6 and TRBJ2-7; no clear D. V was trimmed by 4 bases and J by 5 bases, leaving 10 bases between them. Germline V CDR1 and CDR2: SGHDT, YYEEEE. The CDR3 has 12 residues. The CDR3 sequence is CASSTQGDEQYF. In DNA form, the CDR3 reads TGTGCCAGCAGCACCCAAGGAGACGAGCAGTACTTC.

V and J are TRBV7-2 and TRBJ1-2; D might be TRBD1 (5 bases). Trimming shortened V by 1 base and J by 3 bases, and 9 bases separated the two germline ends. Germline V CDR1 and CDR2: SGHTA, FQGNSA. The CDR3 consists of 14 residues. This chain's CDR3 is CASSLDARDYGYTF. The CDR3 DNA reads TGTGCCAGCAGCTTAGATGCCAGGGACTATGGCTACACCTTC.

This chain connects TRBV5-4 to TRBJ2-7, with TRBD2 as a possible D gene (6 bases). V was cut by 0 bases and J by 1 base, with 11 bases left in between. Germline values: CDR1 SGHNT, CDR2 YYREEE (reference sequence). CDR3 length: 15 amino acids. CDR3 nucleotide sequence: TGTGCCAGCAGCTTGGCGGGGCGGGGATCCTACGAGCAGTACTTC. It is translated as CASSLAGRGSYEQYF.

This chain connects TRBV10-1 to TRBJ1-1, with D possibly TRBD1 on 5 matching bases. CDR3 length: 18 residues. Between the trimmed V and J ends, which lost 4 bases and 0 bases, there was a span of 21 bases. Per germline, CDR1 WNHNN and CDR2 SYGVQD (reference sequence). The CDR3 protein is CASSGGPQPPIMNTEAFF. The DNA for the CDR3 is TGCGCCAGCAGTGGGGGCCCCCAACCTCCGATCATGAACACTGAAGCTTTCTTT.

The CDR3 sequence: CASRPLDRQETQYF. CDR3 nucleotide sequence: TGTGCCAGCAGGCCTCTAGACAGACAAGAGACCCAGTACTTC. The chain links TRBV6-5 to TRBJ2-5, with D perhaps matching TRBD1 (5 bases). Germline CDR1 reads MNHEY; CDR2 reads SVGAGI. The CDR3 extends over 14 amino acids. The germline V and J ends were trimmed by 6 bases and 2 bases, with 13 bases remaining between them.

The genes are TRBV7-2 and TRBJ1-5, with D perhaps TRBD1 (5 bases). Germline V gives CDR1 SGHTA, CDR2 FQGNSA. The CDR3 is 16 residues long. V was cut by 5 bases and J by 3 bases, with 17 bases left in between. The CDR3 reads CASSTPLGGINQPQHF. The DNA of the CDR3 is TGTGCCAGCAGCACACCCCTGGGGGGTATCAATCAGCCCCAGCATTTT.

V is TRBV5-1 and J is TRBJ2-5, with 7 positions matching TRBD2. CDR1 and CDR2 (germline): SGHRS, YFSETQ. With 2 bases clipped from V and 5 bases from J, the junction kept 6 bases outside the gene matches. This CDR3 contains 14 residues. The CDR3 sequence is CASSFGGGVETQYF. The CDR3 nucleotides read TGCGCCAGCAGCTTTGGCGGGGGTGTCGAGACCCAGTACTTC.

The rearrangement uses TRBV7-2 and TRBJ1-1; no reliable D call. Trimming pared 1 base from V and 4 bases from J, leaving 7 bases between. Per germline, CDR1 SGHTA and CDR2 FQGNSA. The CDR3 sequence is 13 residues long. CDR3 bases: TGTGCCAGCAGCTTAGTTTCGGGCACTGAAGCTTTCTTT. Translated, it gives CASSLVSGTEAFF.

This chain joins TRBV30 and TRBJ2-3; D possibly corresponds to TRBD1 (7 bases). Trimming took 5 bases from V and 4 from J, leaving 10 bases between them. The CDR3 runs 12 residues. Germline CDR1 reads GTSNPN; CDR2 reads SVGIG (reference sequence). The CDR3 DNA follows: TGTGCCTGGGGCAGGGGGGCAGATACGCAGTATTTT. This codes for CAWGRGADTQYF.

This chain connects TRBV5-6 to TRBJ2-7, with 7 bases fitting TRBD1. Germline values: CDR1 SGHDT, CDR2 YYEEEE. The ends lost 4 bases at V and 4 bases at J; junction bases unmatched: 8. The CDR3 is 14 amino acids. DNA for the CDR3: TGTGCCAGCAGCCTCCGGGACAGAGCTTACGAGCAGTACTTC. Protein product: CASSLRDRAYEQYF.

The chain couples TRBV19 to TRBJ1-2; TRBD1 aligns across 9 bases. After removal of 3 bases from V and 7 bases from J, the junction contained 12 bases not matched to a gene. The CDR3 totals 16 residues. From germline, CDR1 is LNHDA and CDR2 SQIVND (reference sequence). This CDR3 reads CASSIYRGTGMVGYTF. In DNA, the CDR3 is TGTGCCAGTAGTATCTACCGGGGGACAGGGATGGTTGGCTACACCTTC.

The rearrangement uses TRBV7-8 and TRBJ2-3, with 10 bases matching TRBD1. Germline lookup yields CDR1 SGHVS and CDR2 FQNEAQ. The CDR3 contains 16 residues. V shed 5 bases, J shed 0 bases, and the junction held 5 bases outside the gene matches. The CDR3 DNA follows: TGTGCCAGCAGCATTCGACAGGGGGCGAGCACAGATACGCAGTATTTT. This sequence encodes CASSIRQGASTDTQYF.

The CDR3 loop is CASSIDRGATNEKLFF. The CDR3 nucleotides are TGTGCCAGTAGTATCGACAGGGGAGCAACTAATGAAAAACTGTTTTTT. The gene calls are TRBV19 and TRBJ1-4; the match to TRBD1 covers 8 bases. Germline V gives CDR1 LNHDA, CDR2 SQIVND (reference sequence). V gave up 3 bases and J gave up 0 bases; unmatched junction bases: 3. The CDR3 has 16 amino acids.

This chain links TRBV6-1 with TRBJ1-5; D perhaps matches TRBD1 (6 bases). Per the germline V gene, CDR1 is MNHNS and CDR2 is SASEGT. Trimming took 2 bases from V and 5 from J, leaving 10 bases between them. This CDR3 comprises 14 residues. CDR3 residues: CASSELGAYQPQHF. CDR3 sequence (DNA): TGTGCCAGCAGTGAACTGGGGGCCTATCAGCCCCAGCATTTT.

This clone was detected only a few times. The chain uses TRBV23-1 and TRBJ2-7, with 9 bases identical to TRBD1. TRBV23-1 is reported as an ORF; its role is uncertain. There are 15 residues in the CDR3. Trimming took 3 bases from V and 5 from J; bases not matched to a gene: 8. The CDR3 nucleotides read TGCGCCAGCAGTCACTCCCGGGACAGGGACGACGAGCAGTACTTC. It translates to CASSHSRDRDDEQYF.

CDR3 protein: CASSEQATNEKLFF. CDR3 nucleotides: TGTGCCAGCAGCGAACAGGCAACTAATGAAAAACTGTTTTTT. The rearrangement links TRBV9 to TRBJ1-4, with a weak D call TRBD1 (5 bases). Germline CDR1 SGDLS, CDR2 YYNGEE. This CDR3 comprises 14 residues. The V gene lost 3 bases and the J gene lost 0 bases, with 6 bases spanning the gap.

The V and J genes are TRBV7-2 and TRBJ2-4, with TRBD1 as a possible D gene (6 bases). V lost 5 bases to trimming and J lost 0 bases, with 11 bases between them. Germline V gives CDR1 SGHTA, CDR2 FQGNSA. The CDR3 totals 15 residues. CDR3 sequence reads: CASSVNRVAKNIQYF. CDR3 bases: TGTGCCAGCAGCGTCAACAGGGTAGCCAAAAACATTCAGTACTTC.

In this sample, this clone turned up many times. The V gene is TRBV20-1, the J gene TRBJ1-2; D possibly corresponds to TRBD1 (6 bases). V gave up 3 bases and J gave up 8 bases, with 22 bases separating them. The CDR3 has 15 residues. The V gene's germline CDR1 is DFQATT and CDR2 SNEGSKA (reference sequence). DNA for the CDR3: TGCAGTGCTAGTCCTTCCACAACAGGGTCTCCCGGCTACACCTTC. Residues: CSASPSTTGSPGYTF.

This clone came up once. V and J are TRBV9 and TRBJ2-1; no firm D call. Germline CDR1 is SGDLS and CDR2 is YYNGEE. V shed 0 bases and J shed 2 bases, with 12 bases lying between them. The CDR3 has 16 residues. CDR3 amino acids: CASSVGSRGAYNEQFF. For the CDR3, the DNA is TGTGCCAGCAGCGTAGGGTCCCGAGGCGCCTACAATGAGCAGTTCTTC.

This clone has a single count. This rearrangement joins TRBV5-8 to TRBJ1-1, with a weak D call TRBD1 (6 bases). Germline CDR1 and CDR2: SGHTS and YDEGEE. The CDR3 loop spans 15 amino acids. Trimming removed 4 bases from V and 4 bases from J, with 17 bases in between. The CDR3 sequence: CASSRGHPSGTEAFF. CDR3 nucleotide sequence: TGTGCCAGCAGCCGGGGACACCCGTCGGGCACTGAAGCTTTCTTT.

The V and J genes are TRBV12-5 and TRBJ1-5; the D gene is possibly TRBD1 (5 bases). The CDR3 length is 15 residues. Germline CDR1 reads LGHNT; CDR2 reads FRNRAP. V gave up 4 bases and J gave up 4 bases, with 14 bases separating them. CDR3 amino acids: CASGSPGGGNQPQHF. In DNA form, the CDR3 reads TGTGCTAGTGGTTCCCCTGGGGGGGGTAATCAGCCCCAGCATTTT.

The chain joins TRBV7-8 to TRBJ2-7, with D perhaps matching TRBD1 (5 bases). CDR1 is SGHVS, CDR2 FQNEAQ, per germline. V lost 11 bases, J lost 2 bases, and 16 bases lay in between. CDR3 size: 13 residues. The CDR3 DNA follows: TGTGCCTCCCTTCGGCAGGGCACCTACGAGCAGTACTTC. Protein sequence: CASLRQGTYEQYF.

This clone appeared a single time. The chain joins TRBV15 to TRBJ1-5, with 8 positions matching TRBD1. The length of the CDR3 is 15 residues. Germline V lookup: CDR1 LNHNV, CDR2 YYDKDF (reference sequence). J gave up 5 bases and V 9 bases, and 12 bases lay outside the gene matches. CDR3 in DNA: TGTGCCACGAGTAGACAGGGGCCCCTGGATCAGCCCCAGCATTTT. Translating it yields CATSRQGPLDQPQHF.

The chain carries TRBV18 and TRBJ1-6; D is perhaps TRBD1 (6 bases). V gave up 3 bases and J gave up 6 bases, with 12 bases separating them. CDR3 length equals 15 residues. Germline-derived CDR1 and CDR2 are KGHSH and LQKENI. CDR3 nucleotides: TGTGCCAGCTCACCTCCGGGACAATTTAATTCACCCCTCCACTTT. Translating gives CASSPPGQFNSPLHF.

This clone has only one observation. V and J are TRBV9 and TRBJ2-5; TRBD2 aligns across 10 bases. The CDR3 loop spans 16 amino acids. V trimming: 4 bases; J trimming: 1 base; junction bases outside the gene matches: 7. Germline loops: CDR1 SGDLS, CDR2 YYNGEE. CDR3 amino acids: CASSPLAGAAQETQYF. CDR3 DNA sequence: TGTGCCAGCAGCCCCCTAGCGGGGGCCGCCCAAGAGACCCAGTACTTC.